Here is one T cell receptor (beta chain) with its context. The germline V and J ends were trimmed by 4 bases and 0 bases, with 4 bases remaining between them. The CDR3 contains 12 residues. CDR1 is SGHNT, CDR2 YYREEE, per germline (reference sequence). The sample is drawn from a study of T cells after yellow fever vaccination. Template switching by 5'RACE produced TCR cDNA, adding a universal primer site and UMIs. TCRdb recomputed calls from the 5' RACE reads with MiXCR, one row per CDR3 protein. Of about 310,000 distinct CDR3 sequences in the sample, approximately 3.9% were seen once. The sample in question was PBMCs, obtained on the day of the yellow fever booster vaccination. The J gene is TRBJ1-2, the V gene TRBV5-4; D gene unclear. The clonotype comes from a man younger than 35 who received the YFV17D yellow fever vaccine. CDR3 loop: CASSTSNYGYTF. CDR3 coding DNA: TGTGCCAGCAGCACCTCTAACTATGGCTACACCTTC.